Below, 29 T cell receptor beta chains from the same sample are listed, as sequenced in a study of blood T cells in healthy people across ages. The use of a sample-barcoded 5' primer and a J-beta primer mix characterized a second PCR of roughly 7 to 12 cycles. TCRdb re-called the 5' RACE reads with MiXCR, one entry per CDR3 protein. There are more than 900,000 distinct CDR3 sequences in the sample; roughly 29% occur only once, and roughly 10% lies in the top ten. These data are also associated with another study on T cells of mothers and their children.

The material sequenced was blood. These receptors came from a woman in her thirties or forties in good health.

The rearrangement joins TRBV10-3 to TRBJ2-3; tentative D call: TRBD2 (7 bases). The length of the CDR3 is 15 residues. Germline assignment: CDR1 ENHRY and CDR2 SYGVKD. The V and J ends lost 5 bases and 4 bases respectively, with 16 bases between them. The CDR3 DNA follows: TGTGCCATCAGTTTAAGGGGGGGCGGCGCAGATACGCAGTATTTT. Amino acids: CAISLRGGGADTQYF.

This chain connects TRBV20-1 to TRBJ2-3; TRBD2 matches at 10 bases. Germline CDR1 and CDR2: DFQATT and SNEGSKA (reference sequence). V shed 0 bases, J shed 1 base, and the junction held 4 bases outside the gene matches. This CDR3 contains 16 residues. The CDR3 sequence is CSARDASGGGTDTQYF. CDR3 coding DNA: TGCAGTGCTAGAGATGCTAGCGGGGGTGGCACAGATACGCAGTATTTT.

V and J are TRBV5-1 and TRBJ2-2; 11 positions agree with TRBD2. CDR3 length equals 15 residues. Germline-derived CDR1 and CDR2 are SGHRS and YFSETQ. Trimming at V came to 6 bases and at J to 3 bases, leaving 4 bases not matched to a gene. The DNA of the CDR3 is TGCGCCAGCACCTCACTAGCGGGGGACACCGGGGAGCTGTTTTTT. It translates to CASTSLAGDTGELFF. Combining the CDR3 with reference TRBV5-1 and TRBJ2-2 gives the whole variable domain KAGVTQTPRYLIKTRGQQVTLSCSPISGHRSVSWYQQTPGQGLQFLFEYFSETQRNKGNFPGRFSGRQFSNSRSEMNVSTLELGDSALYLCASTSLAGDTGELFFGEGSRLTVL.

This clonotype appeared many times. The CDR3 nucleotides read TGTGCCAGCCGATCGAATCGTGTACAGGGGCCGACAGGTGAGCAGTTCTTC. Translation gives CASRSNRVQGPTGEQFF. V gene TRBV7-2 combines with J gene TRBJ2-1; 7 bases are a match to TRBD1. CDR1 SGHTA and CDR2 FQGNSA come from the germline V gene. The CDR3 sequence is 17 residues long. J gave up 9 bases and V 8 bases, and 22 bases lay outside the gene matches.

The genes are TRBV12-5 and TRBJ2-1, with D hard to call. The length of the CDR3 is 12 residues. Germline V gene data show CDR1 as LGHNT and CDR2 as FRNRAP. V lost 2 bases and J lost 9, with 8 bases in between. The CDR3 DNA is TGTGCTAGTGGTTTGACTAAGAGTGAGCAGTTCTTC. Protein: CASGLTKSEQFF.

This rearrangement joins TRBV2 to TRBJ1-2; D is ambiguous. The CDR3 totals 13 residues. CDR1 and CDR2 (germline): SNHLY, FYNNEI. The V and J ends lost 3 bases and 6 bases respectively, with 11 bases between them. The CDR3 reads CASSEMWVDGYTF. CDR3 nucleotide sequence: TGTGCCAGCAGTGAGATGTGGGTAGATGGCTACACCTTC.

This clonotype appeared a few times. The rearrangement links TRBV9 to TRBJ2-3, with TRBD2 identical over 8 bases. Per the germline V gene, CDR1 is SGDLS and CDR2 is YYNGEE. This CDR3 spans 16 amino acids. The J segment lost 0 bases and the V segment lost 3 bases, leaving 6 bases of the junction unmatched. CDR3 DNA: TGTGCCAGCAGCGGATTAGCGGGACAAAGCACAGATACGCAGTATTTT. It encodes CASSGLAGQSTDTQYF.

This clonotype was counted only a few times. The V and J genes are TRBV20-1 and TRBJ2-7; 8 bases align to TRBD1. The CDR3 sequence is 13 residues long. Germline loops: CDR1 DFQATT, CDR2 SNEGSKA (reference sequence). V was clipped by 2 bases and J by 7 bases; unmatched bases: 7. In nucleotides, the CDR3 is TGCAGTGCTAGACCCTGGACAGGGCGAGAGCAGTACTTC. It yields the protein CSARPWTGREQYF.

This clonotype was picked up a small number of times. An end of the junction differs from the germline gene, which may be a read error. The chain employs TRBV4-1 and TRBJ2-5, with no clear D. This CDR3 comprises 17 residues. The germline V gene encodes CDR1 MGHRA and CDR2 YSYEKL. The chain's CDR3 is CANSQDGSLLDLETQYF. The CDR3 coding sequence is TGCGCCAACAGCCAAGATGGTTCTCTCTTGGATCTAGAGACCCAGTACTTC.

CDR3 protein: CSGGDGWYQETQYF. For the CDR3, the DNA is TGCAGCGGCGGGGACGGATGGTACCAAGAGACCCAGTACTTC. The chain carries TRBV29-1 and TRBJ2-5, with D maybe TRBD2 (6 bases). Germline V lookup: CDR1 SQVTM, CDR2 ANQGSEA. V dropped 7 bases and J dropped 0 bases, with 15 bases sitting between them. The length of the CDR3 is 14 residues.

Many counts were recorded for this clonotype. The rearrangement joins TRBV15 to TRBJ2-7; 9 nucleotides agree with TRBD1. After removal of 5 bases from V and 4 bases from J, the junction contained 12 bases not matched to a gene. CDR1 is LNHNV and CDR2 is YYDKDF in the germline V gene (reference sequence). This CDR3 is 16 amino acids long. The CDR3 loop is CATSLRWGTGKYEQYF. The CDR3 bases are TGTGCCACCAGCTTACGGTGGGGGACAGGGAAGTACGAGCAGTACTTC.

In this sample, this clonotype turned up a few times. This chain uses TRBV6-5 with TRBJ2-6, with 7 bases lining up with TRBD1. Germline V gene lookup returns CDR1 MNHEY and CDR2 SVGAGI. V lost 7 bases and J lost 2; bases outside the gene matches: 26. The CDR3 has 22 residues. CDR3 bases: TGTGCCAGCATTACAGGGGAAAGTAGGGCACGTTGGACAAGGGCTGGGGCCAACGTCCTGACTTTC. As protein: CASITGESRARWTRAGANVLTF.

The sample holds one count of this clonotype. A clone one base away is much larger, so this may be a read error. This sequence joins TRBV15 and TRBJ2-4; tentatively, D is TRBD1 or TRBD2 (5 bases each). TRBJ2-7 explains the end of the DNA better; the J call may be wrong. Germline CDR1 reads LNHNV; CDR2 reads YYDKDF (reference sequence). CDR3 size: 13 residues. DNA for the CDR3: TGTGCCACCCTCCCGCGGTGGGGGAGCGAGCAGTACTTC. It encodes CATLPRWGSEQYF.

The V gene is TRBV5-6, the J gene TRBJ2-7; D not certain. This CDR3 is built from 15 residues. V lost 0 bases, J lost 2 bases, and 12 bases lay in between. Per germline, CDR1 SGHDT and CDR2 YYEEEE. In DNA form, the CDR3 reads TGTGCCAGCAGCTTGGACGGGCCTGGAGCCTACGAGCAGTACTTC. It encodes CASSLDGPGAYEQYF. The full variable domain, in which reference TRBV5-6 and TRBJ2-7 provide the parts outside the CDR3, is DAGVTQSPTHLIKTRGQQVTLRCSPKSGHDTVSWYQQALGQGPQFIFQYYEEEERQRGNFPDRFSGHQFPNYSSELNVNALLLGDSALYLCASSLDGPGAYEQYFGPGTRLTVT.

Only a few counts were recorded for this clonotype. V is TRBV4-3 and J is TRBJ1-1, with unresolved D. V lost 0 bases, J lost 4 bases, and 9 bases lay in between. This CDR3 contains 14 residues. CDR1 and CDR2 (germline): LGHNA, YSLEER. In nucleotides, the CDR3 is TGCGCCAGCAGCCAAGATCGATTGTTCACTGAAGCTTTCTTT. This gives the protein CASSQDRLFTEAFF.

Only a few counts were recorded for this clonotype. V is TRBV4-1 and J is TRBJ2-3; D remains ambiguous. V was clipped by 1 base and J by 2 bases, with 7 bases between them. The CDR3 has 14 amino acids. Germline values: CDR1 MGHRA, CDR2 YSYEKL. The CDR3 DNA reads TGCGCCAGCAGCCAAGTGAGCATCACAGATACGCAGTATTTT. It encodes CASSQVSITDTQYF.

Notes on this clonotype: This clone may be a read error of a much larger clone one base away. This sequence joins TRBV12-3 or TRBV12-4 and TRBJ2-3, with no clear D. V was pared by 6 bases and J by 2 bases, with 18 bases between. There are 16 residues in the CDR3. In DNA, the CDR3 is TGTGCCAGCAGCCCTGACTGGACGGCTAACACAGATACGCAGTATTTT. It yields the protein CASSPDWTANTDTQYF.

The table lists this clonotype with many counts. The V and J genes are TRBV20-1 and TRBJ2-1; TRBD2 matches at 8 bases. The CDR3 sequence is 15 residues long. V shed 3 bases, J shed 2 bases, and the junction held 6 bases outside the gene matches. CDR1 and CDR2 from the germline V gene are DFQATT and SNEGSKA (reference sequence). CDR3 nucleotide sequence: TGCAGTGCTAGGCCCGGGAGGGGTGCCTACAATGAGCAGTTCTTC. Translating it yields CSARPGRGAYNEQFF.

This rearrangement joins TRBV27 to TRBJ2-5; 9 nucleotides line up with TRBD1. The J segment lost 5 bases and the V segment lost 3 bases, leaving 4 bases of the junction unmatched. CDR1 is MNHEY and CDR2 is SMNVEV in the germline V gene (reference sequence). CDR3 length: 14 residues. The CDR3 sequence: CASSFGDRVETQYF. The CDR3, as DNA: TGTGCCAGCAGTTTTGGGGACAGGGTCGAGACCCAGTACTTC.

The gene calls are TRBV5-1 and TRBJ2-2, with a possible D match to TRBD2 (5 bases). The V end was cut by 0 bases, the J end by 4 bases, with 13 bases between. The CDR3 loop spans 16 amino acids. Germline V CDR1 and CDR2: SGHRS, YFSETQ. CDR3 residues: CASSLEALAGTGELFF. Here the CDR3 DNA reads TGCGCCAGCAGCTTGGAGGCCCTAGCAGGCACCGGGGAGCTGTTTTTT.

The chain has TRBV9 and TRBJ2-1; D unresolved. Germline-derived CDR1 and CDR2 are SGDLS and YYNGEE. The V and J ends lost 0 bases and 5 bases respectively, with 15 bases between them. The CDR3 loop spans 16 amino acids. CDR3 sequence (DNA): TGTGCCAGCAGCGTAGGGACCGTGACAAGGAACAATGAGCAGTTCTTC. It yields the protein CASSVGTVTRNNEQFF.

In this sample, this clonotype turned up a few times. The chain has TRBV10-3 and TRBJ2-5, with D maybe TRBD1 (6 bases). Germline CDR1 is ENHRY and CDR2 is SYGVKD. The CDR3 sequence is 13 residues long. Trimming stripped 2 bases from V and 5 bases from J, with 9 bases between. Written as DNA, the CDR3 is TGTGCCATCAGTGAGCAGGGGAGCGAGACCCAGTACTTC. Encoded protein: CAISEQGSETQYF.

This clonotype was detected ten times or more. In nucleotides, the CDR3 is TGTGCCAGCAGCGCGCTAGCGGGGGGAAACGAGCAGTACTTC. Its translation: CASSALAGGNEQYF. The rearrangement joins TRBV9 to TRBJ2-7, with 11 bases that match TRBD2. CDR3 length: 14 residues. V was clipped by 3 bases and J by 5 bases; unmatched bases: 4. Looked up from germline, CDR1 is SGDLS and CDR2 is YYNGEE.

This clonotype was counted only a few times. The chain has TRBV12-3 or TRBV12-4 and TRBJ1-2, with D unclear. V lost 5 bases and J lost 3, with 13 bases in between. The CDR3 extends over 14 amino acids. CDR3: CASSKSGRYYGYTF. The CDR3 region has the DNA TGTGCCAGCAGTAAAAGCGGCCGCTACTATGGCTACACCTTC.

Only a few counts were recorded for this clonotype. V and J are TRBV20-1 and TRBJ2-7; TRBD1 or TRBD2 may be the D gene (5 bases each). V lost 3 bases to trimming and J lost 1 base, with 13 bases between them. The CDR3 is 14 residues long. In germline, CDR1 is DFQATT, CDR2 SNEGSKA (reference sequence). CDR3 nucleotides: TGCAGTGCTAGGGGGACGGTGTTGTCCTACGAGCAGTACTTC. It yields the protein CSARGTVLSYEQYF.

The chain employs TRBV5-1 and TRBJ2-7; TRBD1 aligns across 9 bases. The CDR3 is 14 residues long. Germline trimming cut 4 bases from V and 8 bases from J; bases unmatched to any gene: 10. Germline V lookup: CDR1 SGHRS, CDR2 YFSETQ. The CDR3 nucleotides are TGCGCCAGCAGCAACCCACGGGACAGGGAAAAGCAGTACTTC. Translated, it gives CASSNPRDREKQYF.

In its sample, this clonotype was seen a few times. The chain recombines TRBV6-5 with TRBJ2-3; D might be TRBD2 (6 bases). Germline assignment: CDR1 MNHEY and CDR2 SVGAGI. There are 16 residues in the CDR3. With 0 bases removed from V and 1 base from J, the gap between germline ends came to 11 bases. The CDR3 DNA is TGTGCCAGCAGTTACTCCCCTAGCGTCCGCACAGATACGCAGTATTTT. It is translated as CASSYSPSVRTDTQYF.

This chain connects TRBV19 to TRBJ2-1; 8 bases map to TRBD2. CDR1 and CDR2 (germline): LNHDA, SQIVND (reference sequence). With V trimmed by 3 bases and J by 4 bases, 5 bases remained unmatched. This CDR3 has 15 amino acids. The CDR3 nucleotides read TGTGCCAGTAGTATGGTTAGCGGGGCATACAATGAGCAGTTCTTC. Its protein is CASSMVSGAYNEQFF.

In its sample, this clonotype was seen a few times. The V gene is TRBV10-3, the J gene TRBJ1-1; D might be TRBD1 (5 bases). V was cut by 0 bases and J by 0 bases, with 8 bases left in between. This CDR3 spans 15 amino acids. The germline CDR1 and CDR2 sequences are ENHRY and SYGVKD. CDR3 loop: CAISESTGMNTEAFF. CDR3 coding DNA: TGTGCCATCAGTGAGTCAACAGGCATGAACACTGAAGCTTTCTTT.